This T cell receptor (beta chain) appears in the sequencing data of a study of shared clonotypes between healthy human individuals. General study findings and limits: Several donors shared about 5% of their naive CD4 clonotypes. What naive subsets generally showed was a larger estimated richness than memory subsets showed.

CDR1 is LGHNA and CDR2 is YNFKEQ in the germline V gene. V lost 0 bases and J lost 4, with 15 bases in between. This CDR3 is 16 amino acids long. With regard to this clone: Its antigen is unknown.

Clones were read by immunoSEQ multiplex PCR, and TCRdb kept only the in-frame ones, dropping some. The sample includes 650,000 to 800,000 clones, roughly 72% of them seen just once. Sequenced input: memory CD4+ T cells sorted from blood. As for subset: CD45RA-negative fraction. The rearrangement links TRBV4-2 to TRBJ1-2; unclear D gene. The TCR was taken from a woman younger than 45 in good health. CDR3 bases: TGTGCCAGCAGCCAAGAGGCGATCTCAGTTCCCTATGGCTACACCTTC. This encodes CASSQEAISVPYGYTF.